This passage covers 16 T cell receptor beta chains from one sample sequenced in a study of radiotherapy plus CTLA-4 blockade in lung cancer. Produced via immunoSEQ multiplex PCR; TCRdb's table is partial and in-frame only. Of roughly 32,000 clones listed, approximately 66% are singletons. Sequences were derived from peripheral blood, sampled from a patient treated with radiotherapy plus ipilimumab. The receptors originated from a human donor with non-small cell lung cancer who had stable disease on radiotherapy plus ipilimumab.

The V call is TRBV4-2, the J call TRBJ2-2; no firm D call. This CDR3 contains 11 residues. CDR1 LGHNA and CDR2 YNFKEQ come from the germline V gene. V was trimmed by 8 bases and J by 2 bases, leaving 3 bases between them. CDR3 sequence reads: CASGNTGELFF. The CDR3 DNA sequence: TGTGCCAGCGGTAACACCGGGGAGCTGTTTTTT.

V is TRBV18 and J is TRBJ2-7, with TRBD1 as a possible D gene (5 bases). V lost 3 bases to trimming and J lost 3 bases, with 9 bases between them. CDR3 length equals 13 residues. CDR1 KGHSH and CDR2 LQKENI come from the germline V gene. As DNA, the CDR3 is TGTGCCAGCTCACCTAACACAGGCTACGAGCAGTACTTC. Its protein product is CASSPNTGYEQYF.

The chain links TRBV5-1 to TRBJ2-4; perhaps TRBD1 as D (5 bases). V gave up 3 bases and J gave up 8 bases, with 18 bases separating them. This CDR3 comprises 15 residues. Germline V gives CDR1 SGHRS, CDR2 YFSETQ. The CDR3, as DNA: TGCGCCAGCAGCTCCCTCGCCAGGGTCGAGGACATTCAGTACTTC. Protein: CASSSLARVEDIQYF.

This clone is judged medium-sized. V and J are TRBV2 and TRBJ2-7; a possible D gene is TRBD2 (5 bases). Germline V gives CDR1 SNHLY, CDR2 FYNNEI. Between the trimmed V and J ends, which lost 6 bases and 3 bases, there was a span of 9 bases. This CDR3 contains 12 residues. The CDR3 sequence is CASREDFYEQYF. The CDR3 DNA reads TGTGCCAGCAGGGAGGACTTCTACGAGCAGTACTTC.

This chain uses TRBV29-1 with TRBJ2-7; 10 bases agree with TRBD2. Losses at the gene ends were 6 bases for V and 1 base for J; bases not matched to a gene: 3. This CDR3 has 13 amino acids. Germline V gene lookup returns CDR1 SQVTM and CDR2 ANQGSEA. CDR3 loop: CSVISGGSYEQYF. The CDR3 nucleotides are TGCAGCGTAATTAGCGGGGGGTCCTACGAGCAGTACTTC.

The chain recombines TRBV2 with TRBJ2-6, with no clear D. CDR1 and CDR2 from the germline V gene are SNHLY and FYNNEI. This CDR3 comprises 18 residues. The ends were cut back, 1 base at V and 0 bases at J, with 13 bases in the middle. CDR3 sequence: CASSEGETQFSGANVLTF. The CDR3 bases are TGTGCCAGCAGTGAAGGCGAGACACAATTCTCTGGGGCCAACGTCCTGACTTTC.

The sample holds a few counts of this clone. The chain joins TRBV6-6 to TRBJ2-1, with 9 bases fitting TRBD1. With 3 bases clipped from V and 7 bases from J, the junction kept 7 bases outside the gene matches. This CDR3 has 15 residues. CDR1 is MNHNY, CDR2 SVGAGI, per germline (reference sequence). CDR3 sequence reads: CASSYPTGGLNEQFF. The CDR3 coding sequence is TGTGCCAGCAGTTATCCCACAGGGGGCTTGAATGAGCAGTTCTTC.

The chain has TRBV5-1 and TRBJ2-5; tentative D call: TRBD2 (6 bases). Germline-derived CDR1 and CDR2 are SGHRS and YFSETQ. The CDR3 has 16 amino acids. V lost 4 bases and J lost 5, with 21 bases in between. CDR3 loop: CASSPTGSQLRETQYF. In DNA, the CDR3 is TGCGCCAGCAGCCCGACCGGGAGCCAACTCCGGGAGACCCAGTACTTC.

The chain links TRBV19 to TRBJ2-7; no clear D gene. Germline V lookup: CDR1 LNHDA, CDR2 SQIVND (reference sequence). This CDR3 is 15 amino acids long. Deletions cut 3 bases from V and 0 bases from J, with 12 bases between. Here the CDR3 reads CASSITPLSSYEQYF. The CDR3 bases are TGTGCCAGTAGTATTACCCCTCTAAGCTCCTACGAGCAGTACTTC. Full variable domain (outside the CDR3, taken from reference TRBV19 and TRBJ2-7): DGGITQSPKYLFRKEGQNVTLSCEQNLNHDAMYWYRQDPGQGLRLIYYSQIVNDFQKGDIAEGYSVSREKKESFPLTVTSAQKNPTAFYLCASSITPLSSYEQYFGPGTRLTVT.

The chain combines TRBV18 with TRBJ1-3, with D perhaps TRBD1 (5 bases). Trimming stripped 6 bases from V and 2 bases from J, with 14 bases between. The CDR3 sequence is 15 residues long. Germline V CDR1 and CDR2: KGHSH, LQKENI. The CDR3 DNA reads TGTGCCAGCTCGCCCCGGACAAGTACTGGAAACACCATATATTTT. Residues: CASSPRTSTGNTIYF.

This rearrangement joins TRBV18 to TRBJ2-7, with D uncertain. CDR1 is KGHSH, CDR2 LQKENI, per germline. The length of the CDR3 is 14 residues. V lost 6 bases and J lost 2, with 14 bases in between. CDR3 in DNA: TGTGCCAGCTCCACCGGTGCGAGTACCTACGAGCAGTACTTC. Translating it yields CASSTGASTYEQYF.

V is TRBV6-5 and J is TRBJ2-7; D tentatively reads TRBD1 or TRBD2 (5 bases each). The length of the CDR3 is 15 residues. From germline, CDR1 is MNHEY and CDR2 SVGAGI. The V end was cut by 6 bases, the J end by 4 bases, with 19 bases between. CDR3 sequence (DNA): TGTGCCAGCAGCCAGTCCGGGACCGGGTTATACGAGCAGTACTTC. Translated, it gives CASSQSGTGLYEQYF.

V usage is TRBV4-2 and J usage is TRBJ1-2, with 10 bases identical to TRBD1. The CDR3 loop spans 14 amino acids. CDR1 and CDR2 (germline): LGHNA, YNFKEQ. Trimming at V came to 1 base and at J to 7 bases, leaving 3 bases not matched to a gene. The CDR3 is CASSQADRGLGYTF. The CDR3 DNA is TGTGCCAGCAGCCAAGCAGACAGGGGGCTTGGCTACACCTTC.

This rearrangement joins TRBV7-6 to TRBJ2-6; no reliable D call. The V and J ends lost 5 bases and 0 bases respectively, with 14 bases between them. The CDR3 runs 17 residues. Per germline, CDR1 SGHVS and CDR2 FNYEAQ. This CDR3 is CASSSRALTSGANVLTF. CDR3 DNA sequence: TGTGCCAGCAGCAGCCGGGCTCTCACCTCTGGGGCCAACGTCCTGACTTTC.

The chain recombines TRBV7-6 with TRBJ2-3, with 8 bases identical to TRBD2. This CDR3 spans 15 amino acids. Germline V gives CDR1 SGHVS, CDR2 FNYEAQ. V shed 3 bases, J shed 1 base, and the junction held 3 bases outside the gene matches. CDR3 sequence reads: CASSFQAGGTDTQYF. The CDR3 coding sequence is TGTGCCAGCAGCTTCCAAGCGGGGGGCACAGATACGCAGTATTTT.

V and J are TRBV27 and TRBJ2-1; TRBD2 matches at 7 bases. CDR3 size: 19 residues. V gave up 0 bases and J gave up 11 bases; unmatched junction bases: 22. Per germline, CDR1 MNHEY and CDR2 SMNVEV (reference sequence). CDR3 nucleotides: TGTGCCAGCAGTTTATCGGCTCGACTATCGGGGGGTCCGATCCGAAAGCAGTTCTTC. Residues: CASSLSARLSGGPIRKQFF.